Shown below are 24 T cell receptor beta chains from a single sample sequenced in a study of blood T cell repertoires in COVID-19. Measured with immunoSEQ multiplex PCR; TCRdb has only the in-frame clones, and not every one. The sample records some 140,000 clones, about 89% being singletons. Source material: peripheral blood. All receptors derive from a man aged 50-59 years with active COVID-19.

This rearrangement joins TRBV7-7 to TRBJ2-5, with 10 bases lining up with TRBD2. CDR3 length equals 14 residues. Germline V gene lookup returns CDR1 SSHAT and CDR2 FNYEAQ (reference sequence). After removal of 5 bases from V and 5 bases from J, the junction contained 5 bases not matched to a gene. The CDR3 DNA is TGTGCCAGCAGCCGGAGCGGGGGGGCGGAGACCCAGTACTTC. It encodes CASSRSGGAETQYF.

The chain carries TRBV9 and TRBJ1-6; tentative D call: TRBD1 (5 bases). CDR3 length: 14 amino acids. Germline CDR1 is SGDLS and CDR2 is YYNGEE. The V end was cut by 0 bases, the J end by 4 bases, with 5 bases between. CDR3 nucleotide sequence: TGTGCCAGCAGCGTAGCAGGGTATAATTCACCCCTCCACTTT. The encoded protein is CASSVAGYNSPLHF.

The V call is TRBV7-2, the J call TRBJ1-2, with 9 positions matching TRBD1. Germline CDR1 reads SGHTA; CDR2 reads FQGNSA. The junction had 5 bases not matched to a gene; V was cut back by 3 bases and J by 6 bases. There are 14 residues in the CDR3. The CDR3 here is CASSFPDRGDGYTF. CDR3 nucleotide sequence: TGTGCCAGCAGCTTCCCCGACAGGGGGGATGGCTACACCTTC.

This chain uses TRBV9 with TRBJ1-4, with a possible D match to TRBD1 (6 bases). The germline V gene has CDR1 SGDLS and CDR2 YYNGEE. V was pared by 0 bases and J by 8 bases, with 17 bases between. The CDR3 sequence is 16 residues long. CDR3 in amino acids: CASSVEGGGRGEKLFF. In DNA, the CDR3 is TGTGCCAGCAGCGTAGAGGGCGGGGGGCGCGGAGAAAAACTGTTTTTT.

The rearrangement links TRBV5-5 to TRBJ2-7, with 10 bases aligning to TRBD1. Germline lookup yields CDR1 SGHKS and CDR2 YYEKEE (reference sequence). With 4 bases clipped from V and 4 bases from J, the junction kept 8 bases outside the gene matches. The CDR3 contains 15 residues. The CDR3 loop is CASSGDRGPTYEQYF. In DNA form, the CDR3 reads TGTGCCAGCAGCGGGGACAGGGGACCTACTTACGAGCAGTACTTC. Together with reference TRBV5-5 and TRBJ2-7, the CDR3 gives the full variable domain: DAGVTQSPTHLIKTRGQQVTLRCSPISGHKSVSWYQQVLGQGPQFIFQYYEKEERGRGNFPDRFSARQFPNYSSELNVNALLLGDSALYLCASSGDRGPTYEQYFGPGTRLTVT.

This clone was recorded once. The V gene is TRBV3-1 (or the pseudogene TRBV3-2), the J gene TRBJ1-5, with 7 bases that match TRBD1. The ends lost 2 bases at V and 0 bases at J; junction bases unmatched: 4. Germline CDR1 is LGHDT and CDR2 is YNNKEL (reference sequence). The CDR3 is 16 residues long. CDR3 protein: CASSQSDRVSNQPQHF. The DNA of the CDR3 is TGTGCCAGCAGCCAAAGCGACAGGGTTAGCAATCAGCCCCAGCATTTT.

The chain joins TRBV13 to TRBJ2-6; 10 bases fit TRBD1. Losses at the gene ends were 7 bases for V and 2 bases for J; bases not matched to a gene: 17. Germline lookup yields CDR1 PRHDT and CDR2 FYEKMQ (reference sequence). This CDR3 region has 20 residues. CDR3 in DNA: TGTGCCAGCAAAGTGAGGGGGGCGGGACAGGGGATAACTGGGGCCAACGTCCTGACTTTC. Protein: CASKVRGAGQGITGANVLTF.

J is TRBJ2-7 and V is TRBV7-8; 9 bases are shared with TRBD1. This CDR3 has 15 residues. Germline trimming cut 2 bases from V and 6 bases from J; bases unmatched to any gene: 8. CDR1 SGHVS and CDR2 FQNEAQ come from the germline V gene. CDR3 DNA sequence: TGTGCCAGCAGCTTATCCCGGGACAGGGTCGCCGAGCAGTACTTC. Residues: CASSLSRDRVAEQYF.

The CDR3 sequence: CASSRDGQGHEQYF. CDR3 in DNA: TGTGCCAGCAGCCGAGACGGACAGGGCCACGAGCAGTACTTC. V gene TRBV11-3 combines with J gene TRBJ2-7; 8 bases align to TRBD1. With 5 bases clipped from V and 5 bases from J, the junction kept 8 bases outside the gene matches. This CDR3 has 14 residues. The germline V gene has CDR1 SGHNT and CDR2 YENEEA.

This clone was seen more than once but under ten times. This rearrangement joins TRBV29-1 to TRBJ1-3, with D unresolved. This CDR3 has 13 amino acids. Per the germline V gene, CDR1 is SQVTM and CDR2 is ANQGSEA. Trimming cost V 6 bases and J 0 bases, with 9 bases left between them. The CDR3 bases are TGCAGCGTGAGCCGGGACTCTGGAAACACCATATATTTT. It yields the protein CSVSRDSGNTIYF.

CDR3 in DNA: TGTGCCAGCAGCTCAGGCAGCCCCACCTACAATGAGCAGTTCTTC. This sequence encodes CASSSGSPTYNEQFF. J is TRBJ2-1 and V is TRBV7-9; D remains ambiguous. Germline CDR1 and CDR2: SEHNR and FQNEAQ (reference sequence). The CDR3 totals 15 residues. V dropped 4 bases and J dropped 2 bases, with 12 bases sitting between them.

In its sample, this clone was seen once. The rearrangement links TRBV7-6 to TRBJ2-5; 14 bases line up with TRBD2. The length of the CDR3 is 15 residues. Germline CDR1 SGHVS, CDR2 FNYEAQ. The J segment lost 5 bases and the V segment lost 3 bases, leaving 2 bases of the junction unmatched. The CDR3 DNA sequence: TGTGCCAGCAGCTTTCGGACTAGCGGGGGGGAGACCCAGTACTTC. This codes for CASSFRTSGGETQYF.

This clone was seen once. The rearrangement joins TRBV5-1 to TRBJ2-1; weak D call: TRBD1 (5 bases). The CDR3 sequence is 14 residues long. Germline-derived CDR1 and CDR2 are SGHRS and YFSETQ. Trimming removed 4 bases at V and 0 bases at J, with 8 bases between. For the CDR3, the DNA is TGCGCCAGCAGCGGGCAGGGCTCCTACAATGAGCAGTTCTTC. This translates into CASSGQGSYNEQFF.

V and J are TRBV7-9 and TRBJ2-3, with TRBD2 identical over 8 bases. Germline V gene lookup returns CDR1 SEHNR and CDR2 FQNEAQ (reference sequence). The junction had 4 bases not matched to a gene; V was cut back by 3 bases and J by 5 bases. The CDR3 loop spans 14 amino acids. In nucleotides, the CDR3 is TGTGCCAGCAGCTTGAGCGGGGGCATAGATACGCAGTATTTT. It codes for CASSLSGGIDTQYF.

The chain recombines TRBV7-8 with TRBJ2-5, with D perhaps TRBD1 (6 bases). V gave up 6 bases and J gave up 3 bases, with 17 bases separating them. The germline V gene has CDR1 SGHVS and CDR2 FQNEAQ. The CDR3 contains 15 residues. The CDR3 sequence is CASSWNQGSEETQYF. The CDR3 bases are TGTGCCAGCAGTTGGAATCAGGGGAGCGAAGAGACCCAGTACTTC.

This chain connects TRBV12-3 or TRBV12-4 to TRBJ1-2, with 7 bases fitting TRBD1. This CDR3 has 12 amino acids. The J segment lost 8 bases and the V segment lost 4 bases, leaving 4 bases of the junction unmatched. The CDR3: CASSSTGSGYTF. DNA for the CDR3: TGTGCCAGCAGTTCGACAGGGTCGGGCTACACCTTC.

The J gene is TRBJ1-3, the V gene TRBV18; D is unresolved. V lost 2 bases, J lost 0 bases, and 8 bases lay in between. Germline V gene lookup returns CDR1 KGHSH and CDR2 LQKENI. CDR3 length equals 15 residues. The CDR3: CASSPLSGSGNTIYF. CDR3 bases: TGTGCCAGCTCACCATTAAGCGGCTCTGGAAACACCATATATTTT.

The V call is TRBV11-3, the J call TRBJ1-1; D might be TRBD1 (5 bases). This CDR3 contains 13 residues. V was cut by 5 bases and J by 1 base, with 8 bases left in between. Germline CDR1 SGHNT, CDR2 YENEEA. The DNA for the CDR3 is TGTGCCAGCAGCGCAACAGGGAACACTGAAGCTTTCTTT. Its protein is CASSATGNTEAFF.

The V and J genes are TRBV6-2 or TRBV6-3 and TRBJ2-7; 8 bases are a match to TRBD1. J gave up 0 bases and V 5 bases, and 3 bases lay outside the gene matches. The CDR3 is 14 amino acids. The V gene's germline CDR1 is MNHEY and CDR2 SVGEGT. DNA for the CDR3: TGTGCCAGCAGTCGGACAGGGCCCTCCTACGAGCAGTACTTC. Protein: CASSRTGPSYEQYF.

The genes are TRBV15 and TRBJ2-4; the D gene is possibly TRBD2 (6 bases). The CDR3 contains 17 residues. The V gene's germline CDR1 is LNHNV and CDR2 YYDKDF (reference sequence). The V and J ends lost 1 base and 3 bases respectively, with 16 bases between them. CDR3 loop: CATSRGGAGRDKNIQYF. As DNA, the CDR3 is TGTGCCACCAGCAGAGGGGGAGCGGGCAGAGACAAAAACATTCAGTACTTC.

This clone was seen only a few times. The chain combines TRBV5-1 with TRBJ2-5; D is perhaps TRBD1 (5 bases). V lost 1 base to trimming and J lost 1 base, with 8 bases between them. Looked up from germline, CDR1 is SGHRS and CDR2 is YFSETQ. This CDR3 spans 14 amino acids. The CDR3 DNA sequence: TGCGCCAGCAGCTTGAGGGGTCCCCAAGAGACCCAGTACTTC. Amino acid sequence: CASSLRGPQETQYF.

The chain links TRBV9 to TRBJ1-3, with D perhaps TRBD1 (5 bases). Germline CDR1 reads SGDLS; CDR2 reads YYNGEE. Deletions cut 0 bases from V and 5 bases from J, with 12 bases between. The CDR3 is 15 amino acids. The CDR3 is CASSVGGENRNTIYF. The DNA for the CDR3 is TGTGCCAGCAGCGTAGGGGGGGAGAACAGAAACACCATATATTTT.

J is TRBJ2-7 and V is TRBV30, with TRBD2 identical over 7 bases. The CDR3 is 15 residues long. The germline CDR1 and CDR2 sequences are GTSNPN and SVGIG (reference sequence). The J segment lost 3 bases and the V segment lost 3 bases, leaving 11 bases of the junction unmatched. DNA of the CDR3: TGTGCCTGGAGGAGCCGGGGGGTTCGACTCTACGAGCAGTACTTC. The encoded protein is CAWRSRGVRLYEQYF.

The chain recombines TRBV27 with TRBJ1-2; TRBD1 matches 9 bases. Trimming removed 6 bases from V and 1 base from J; junction bases left unmatched: 12. Germline CDR1 reads MNHEY; CDR2 reads SMNVEV (reference sequence). The CDR3 totals 17 residues. In DNA, the CDR3 is TGTGCCAGCAGCCCGATTCCGGGGACAGGGCGTAACTATGGCTACACCTTC. This sequence encodes CASSPIPGTGRNYGYTF.